This is a list of T cell receptor beta chains from one sample in a study of brain metastases from non-small cell lung cancer. Sequencing used immunoSEQ multiplex PCR; TCRdb keeps in-frame clones, though not all of them. Among around 2,000 clones listed, over 80% were seen once. Sequenced input: primary lung tumor tissue. The receptor source for this set is a donor over 35 with non-small cell lung cancer. CDR3s include the opening cysteine and the closing phenylalanine or tryptophan. The D gene is left open where the match is weak.

v_call	d_call	j_call	cdr3_aa	cdr3_nt
TRBV3-1/TRBV3-2	NA	TRBJ1-4	CASSQAGARVDSLFF	TGTGCCAGCAGCCAAGCCGGGGCCAGGGTAGATAGCCTGTTTTTT
TRBV20-1	NA	TRBJ1-2	CSASHDSGYTF	TGCAGTGCTAGTCACGATTCTGGCTACACCTTC
TRBV3-1/TRBV3-2	NA	TRBJ1-4	CASSQAGSVKEKLFF	TGTGCCAGCAGCCAAGCGGGCAGTGTAAAGGAAAAACTGTTTTTT
TRBV5-1	TRBD1	TRBJ1-4	CASSQGSGGKEKLFF	TGCGCCAGCAGCCAGGGGTCAGGGGGCAAGGAAAAACTGTTTTTT
TRBV29-1	NA	TRBJ1-2	CSVWTVDGYTF	TGCAGCGTCTGGACAGTTGATGGCTACACCTTC
TRBV28	NA	TRBJ1-1	CASSLFSHGVAFF	TGTGCCAGCAGTTTATTCAGCCACGGGGTAGCTTTCTTT
TRBV6-5	NA	TRBJ1-2	CASSYSGGSYGYTF	TGTGCCAGCAGTTACTCGGGCGGCTCTTATGGCTACACCTTC
TRBV19	NA	TRBJ2-1	CASSPLTYNEQFF	TGTGCCAGTAGTCCATTAACTTACAATGAGCAGTTCTTC
TRBV28	TRBD2	TRBJ2-5	CASSLSGGRETQYF	TGTGCCAGCAGTTTGTCGGGGGGGCGGGAGACCCAGTACTTC
TRBV7-3	NA	TRBJ1-3	CASSLSGGFGNTIYF	TGTGCCAGCAGCTTATCTGGGGGTTTTGGAAACACCATATATTTT
TRBV21-1	NA	TRBJ1-1	CASSNYRGIEAFF	TGTGCCAGCAGCAATTACAGGGGAATTGAAGCTTTCTTT
TRBV11-3	NA	TRBJ1-5	CASSLDARVGPQHF	TGTGCCAGCAGCTTAGATGCCCGTGTGGGGCCCCAGCATTTT
TRBV21-1	NA	TRBJ1-2	CASSLRRQQRGGYTF	TGTGCCAGCAGCCTCCGCCGACAGCAACGAGGAGGCTACACCTTC
TRBV5-1	TRBD1	TRBJ1-6	CASSLVWQGDSPLHF	TGCGCCAGCAGCTTGGTATGGCAGGGGGATTCACCCCTCCACTTT
TRBV19	TRBD1	TRBJ1-2	CASSISARDRRGYTF	TGTGCCAGTAGTATTTCCGCCCGGGACAGGAGAGGCTACACCTTC
TRBV5-1	NA	TRBJ2-1	CASSLAGTYNEQFF	TGCGCCAGCAGCTTGGCAGGGACCTACAATGAGCAGTTCTTC
TRBV5-4	NA	TRBJ2-2	CASSLESGGELFF	TGTGCCAGCAGCTTGGAAAGCGGGGGGGAGCTGTTTTTT
TRBV21-1	NA	TRBJ2-5	CASSNQLREGQETQYF	TGTGCCAGCAGCAACCAGTTGCGGGAGGGGCAAGAGACCCAGTACTTC